The 21 T cell receptor beta chains in this list originate from one sample, sequenced in a study of shared clonotypes between healthy human individuals. Method: immunoSEQ multiplex PCR; TCRdb's copy keeps in-frame clones and lacks some. The sample carries around 720,000 clones, 73% recorded once. The sequenced material came from memory CD4+ T cells sorted from blood. Noted subset: CD45RA-negative fraction. The source of these receptors is a woman between 25 and 40 years old in good health.

This clone was recorded only once. The V and J genes are TRBV18 and TRBJ1-2; 9 bases map to TRBD1. The V gene end was trimmed by 1 base and the J gene end by 8 bases; junction bases not matched to a gene: 29. Germline CDR1 and CDR2: KGHSH and LQKENI. CDR3 length: 22 residues. CDR3 bases: TGTGCCAGCTCACCACTCACATCTCCGCGGTACAGGGGGCAGATAACGAGGGTCGGCTACACCTTC. This gives the protein CASSPLTSPRYRGQITRVGYTF.

J is TRBJ2-1 and V is TRBV5-1, with 11 bases lining up with TRBD1. Unmatched junction bases numbered 11, after V lost 7 bases and J lost 8 bases. The CDR3 runs to 15 residues. In germline, CDR1 is SGHRS, CDR2 YFSETQ. The CDR3 protein is CASRMGQGEADEQFF. CDR3 nucleotides: TGCGCCAGCCGTATGGGACAGGGGGAAGCGGATGAGCAGTTCTTC.

This clone was seen a single time. The chain couples TRBV7-9 to TRBJ2-7; the match to TRBD1 covers 7 bases. Per germline, CDR1 SEHNR and CDR2 FQNEAQ (reference sequence). This CDR3 comprises 18 residues. After removal of 6 bases from V and 7 bases from J, the junction contained 24 bases not matched to a gene. The CDR3 DNA reads as TGTGCCAGCAGGCCCAGCGACAGGGACAAGGGGCTCTCGGGAGAGCAGTACTTC. Translated: CASRPSDRDKGLSGEQYF.

The sample holds one count of this clone. The chain employs TRBV28 and TRBJ1-1; a weak D match, TRBD1 (6 bases). Germline loops: CDR1 MDHEN, CDR2 SYDVKM. CDR3 length: 17 residues. Trimming pared 6 bases from V and 0 bases from J, leaving 20 bases between. The DNA for the CDR3 is TGTGCCAGCAGGGTAGGGGGGGCGATATCTATGAACACTGAAGCTTTCTTT. Protein: CASRVGGAISMNTEAFF.

The chain couples TRBV5-1 to TRBJ2-1, with D possibly being TRBD2 (5 bases). This CDR3 is built from 11 residues. CDR1 is SGHRS, CDR2 YFSETQ, per germline. Trimming pared 4 bases from V and 10 bases from J, leaving 9 bases between. The CDR3 DNA is TGCGCCAGCAGCATGAGCGGAGAGCAGTTCTTC. It specifies CASSMSGEQFF.

The gene calls are TRBV5-4 and TRBJ1-2; tentatively, D is TRBD1 (5 bases). Germline CDR1 and CDR2: SGHNT and YYREEE (reference sequence). The CDR3 length is 14 residues. Trimming cost V 0 bases and J 8 bases, with 14 bases left between them. CDR3 coding DNA: TGTGCCAGCAGCTTGGTGGGTCAGGAGGGGGGCTACACCTTC. This gives the protein CASSLVGQEGGYTF.

The V gene is TRBV29-1, the J gene TRBJ2-1; D remains ambiguous. V was clipped by 6 bases and J by 1 base, with 10 bases between them. The CDR3 extends over 13 amino acids. Germline CDR1 SQVTM, CDR2 ANQGSEA. The CDR3 bases are TGCAGCGTAGTGCGGAGTTCCTACAATGAGCAGTTCTTC. Translation: CSVVRSSYNEQFF.

V gene TRBV25-1 combines with J gene TRBJ1-1, with D uncertain. V lost 5 bases to trimming and J lost 0 bases, with 10 bases between them. The CDR3 contains 14 residues. Germline V gives CDR1 MGHDK, CDR2 SYGVNS. The CDR3 DNA is TGTGCCAGCAGTAGCGGACTAATGAACACTGAAGCTTTCTTT. Protein sequence: CASSSGLMNTEAFF.

This clone was seen at least ten times. The chain carries TRBV29-1 and TRBJ2-2; TRBD1 matches at 11 bases. The V segment lost 4 bases and the J segment 9 bases; nucleotides outside the gene matches: 7. The CDR3 spans 14 residues. The germline gives CDR1 SQVTM, CDR2 ANQGSEA. CDR3 coding DNA: TGCAGCGTTGGGGGACAGGGGGTCGTAAGGGAGCTGTTTTTT. Protein product: CSVGGQGVVRELFF.

V is TRBV19 and J is TRBJ2-1, with TRBD2 identical over 9 bases. The CDR3 consists of 16 residues. Germline CDR1 and CDR2: LNHDA and SQIVND (reference sequence). J lost 3 bases, V lost 4 bases, and 7 bases had no gene match. CDR3 nucleotide sequence: TGTGCCAGTAGTAAGACAGCGGGAGGTGACTACAATGAGCAGTTCTTC. The encoded protein is CASSKTAGGDYNEQFF.

The V gene is TRBV9, the J gene TRBJ1-1, with D perhaps TRBD1 (5 bases). With 4 bases removed from V and 1 base from J, the gap between germline ends came to 11 bases. The CDR3 contains 14 residues. Germline CDR1 is SGDLS and CDR2 is YYNGEE. DNA for the CDR3: TGTGCCAGCAGCCCCCGGCAGGGGAACACTGAAGCTTTCTTT. This gives the protein CASSPRQGNTEAFF.

The chain carries TRBV19 and TRBJ1-2, with D hard to call. The CDR3 contains 13 residues. The V and J ends lost 3 bases and 7 bases respectively, with 12 bases between them. CDR1 and CDR2 from the germline V gene are LNHDA and SQIVND (reference sequence). The DNA for the CDR3 is TGTGCCAGTAGTATGTTCGAAACGGGTGGCTACACCTTC. It yields the protein CASSMFETGGYTF.

This chain uses TRBV28 with TRBJ1-5; D is ambiguous. The CDR3 loop spans 15 amino acids. Germline V gene sequence: CDR1 MDHEN, CDR2 SYDVKM. V was cut by 3 bases and J by 2 bases, with 11 bases left in between. The CDR3 coding sequence is TGTGCCAGCAGTTTGCAACAGTCGGGCAATCAGCCCCAGCATTTT. Translated: CASSLQQSGNQPQHF.

This clone was seen a few times. Other DNA sequences in the same sample also yield this CDR3. The DNA for the CDR3 is TGTGCCAGCAGCGTAGGTAGCGGGGCAAGCACAGATACGCAGTATTTT. It yields the protein CASSVGSGASTDTQYF. This rearrangement joins TRBV9 to TRBJ2-3; TRBD2 aligns across 8 bases. Germline trimming cut 0 bases from V and 0 bases from J; bases unmatched to any gene: 3. This CDR3 has 16 amino acids. CDR1 and CDR2 (germline): SGDLS, YYNGEE.

This chain connects TRBV7-9 to TRBJ2-1, with D perhaps TRBD2 (6 bases). Germline loops: CDR1 SEHNR, CDR2 FQNEAQ (reference sequence). V lost 0 bases and J lost 9, with 9 bases in between. This CDR3 contains 13 residues. This CDR3 reads CASSLASGVEQFF. CDR3 DNA sequence: TGTGCCAGCAGCTTAGCTAGCGGCGTTGAGCAGTTCTTC.

The gene calls are TRBV5-1 and TRBJ2-7; 10 positions match TRBD1. There are 16 residues in the CDR3. CDR1 and CDR2 (germline): SGHRS, YFSETQ. Trimming took 4 bases from V and 2 from J; bases not matched to a gene: 9. CDR3 DNA: TGCGCCAGCAGCCCCGGAGGGACAGGGGTAACCTACGAGCAGTACTTC. The encoded protein is CASSPGGTGVTYEQYF. The entire variable domain, with the rest obtained from reference TRBV5-1 and TRBJ2-7, is as follows: KAGVTQTPRYLIKTRGQQVTLSCSPISGHRSVSWYQQTPGQGLQFLFEYFSETQRNKGNFPGRFSGRQFSNSRSEMNVSTLELGDSALYLCASSPGGTGVTYEQYFGPGTRLTVT.

DNA for the CDR3: TGTGCCAGCCGGGTAGGAGGGATTGGCTACACCTTC. Amino acids: CASRVGGIGYTF. The rearrangement uses TRBV2 and TRBJ1-2, with D unresolved. This CDR3 is 12 amino acids long. V was pared by 8 bases and J by 7 bases, with 14 bases between. Germline-derived CDR1 and CDR2 are SNHLY and FYNNEI.

This chain uses TRBV7-9 with TRBJ1-4, with a weak D call TRBD1 (5 bases). Germline V gene sequence: CDR1 SEHNR, CDR2 FQNEAQ (reference sequence). The V and J ends lost 3 bases and 5 bases respectively, with 10 bases between them. There are 14 residues in the CDR3. This CDR3 is CASSFGAGNEKLFF. For the CDR3, the DNA is TGTGCCAGCAGCTTTGGGGCAGGAAATGAAAAACTGTTTTTT.

This chain's CDR3 is CASHLQAGGNLDTQYF. As DNA, the CDR3 is TGTGCCAGCCACCTCCAAGCGGGAGGGAACTTAGATACGCAGTATTTT. This chain links TRBV7-8 with TRBJ2-3; 10 bases are shared with TRBD2. The CDR3 is made up of 16 amino acids. Germline V gives CDR1 SGHVS, CDR2 FQNEAQ. After removal of 8 bases from V and 5 bases from J, the junction contained 13 bases not matched to a gene.

The rearrangement joins TRBV2 to TRBJ2-7; D is uncertain. Germline CDR1 and CDR2: SNHLY and FYNNEI. V gave up 7 bases and J gave up 4 bases, with 11 bases separating them. This CDR3 comprises 12 residues. This CDR3 reads CASTLSDYEQYF. CDR3 in DNA: TGTGCCAGCACCCTCAGCGATTACGAGCAGTACTTC.

V usage is TRBV28 and J usage is TRBJ2-1; TRBD2 agrees at 7 bases. The ends lost 3 bases at V and 4 bases at J; junction bases unmatched: 3. The germline V gene has CDR1 MDHEN and CDR2 SYDVKM. The CDR3 is 14 amino acids. CDR3: CASSFQRGYNEQFF. The CDR3 DNA reads as TGTGCCAGCAGTTTCCAGCGGGGATACAATGAGCAGTTCTTC.